One and the same sample provided the 23 T cell receptor beta chains below, sequenced in a study of Ad26.COV2.S vaccination and SARS-CoV-2 variants. Treatment noted: some 19 received Ad26.COV2.S at low or high dose, single or two shots; several received placebo; per-sample allocation not given. Collection of the samples took place on day 63 after the first injection of vaccine or placebo. Produced via immunoSEQ multiplex PCR; TCRdb's table is partial and in-frame only. The sample includes about 350,000 clones, about 87% of them seen just once. The source material was peripheral blood, sampled in a trial of Ad26.COV2.S vaccine versus placebo. The receptors derive from a person between 18 and 60 years old who received the Ad26.COV2.S COVID-19 vaccine or a placebo.

V and J are TRBV6-2 or TRBV6-3 and TRBJ2-1; 8 nucleotides line up with TRBD2. The CDR3 loop spans 15 amino acids. The trim removed 2 bases at V and 7 bases at J, leaving 7 bases unmatched. Germline-derived CDR1 and CDR2 are MNHEY and SVGEGT. The CDR3 sequence is CASSYQAGERNEQFF. As DNA, the CDR3 is TGTGCCAGCAGTTACCAAGCGGGAGAAAGGAATGAGCAGTTCTTC.

This chain links TRBV30 with TRBJ2-7, with 12 bases lining up with TRBD2. V lost 2 bases to trimming and J lost 6 bases; unmatched junction nucleotides: 8. The CDR3 extends over 15 amino acids. Germline CDR1 and CDR2: GTSNPN and SVGIG (reference sequence). CDR3 sequence (DNA): TGTGCCTGGAGTCCTTTAAGGACTAGCGGGATCGAGCAGTACTTC. Encoded protein: CAWSPLRTSGIEQYF.

This chain joins TRBV29-1 and TRBJ1-2, with 11 bases lining up with TRBD1. CDR3 length: 13 residues. After removal of 8 bases from V and 8 bases from J, the junction contained 10 bases not matched to a gene. Germline CDR1 and CDR2: SQVTM and ANQGSEA. CDR3 coding DNA: TGCAGCCCTTACCGGACAGGGGGCCAAGGCTACACCTTC. It is translated as CSPYRTGGQGYTF.

This clone was picked up one time. The chain joins TRBV7-3 to TRBJ1-2, with TRBD1 matching 7 bases. Germline CDR1 reads SGHTA; CDR2 reads FQGTGA. CDR3 size: 13 residues. V shed 6 bases and J 5 bases; nucleotides not matched to a gene: 6. The CDR3 loop is CASSGQDVYGYTF. CDR3 DNA: TGTGCCAGCAGTGGACAGGACGTATATGGCTACACCTTC.

This clone came up once. This chain links TRBV28 with TRBJ2-3, with 9 bases fitting TRBD2. The CDR3 spans 15 residues. Germline assignment: CDR1 MDHEN and CDR2 SYDVKM. The trim removed 3 bases at V and 2 bases at J, leaving 3 bases unmatched. CDR3 protein: CASSLSGRTTDTQYF. CDR3 nucleotides: TGTGCCAGCAGTTTGAGCGGGAGGACCACAGATACGCAGTATTTT.

The V call is TRBV7-2, the J call TRBJ1-3; 9 nucleotides match TRBD1. Losses at the gene ends were 2 bases for V and 0 bases for J; bases not matched to a gene: 5. Germline V lookup: CDR1 SGHTA, CDR2 FQGNSA. This CDR3 has 17 residues. The CDR3 sequence is CASSLLTGGVSGNTIYF. In DNA, the CDR3 is TGTGCCAGCAGCTTACTAACAGGGGGCGTCTCTGGAAACACCATATATTTT. The full variable domain, its missing parts supplied by reference TRBV7-2 and TRBJ1-3, is GAGVSQSPSNKVTEKGKDVELRCDPISGHTALYWYRQSLGQGLEFLIYFQGNSAPDKSGLPSDRFSAERTGGSVSTLTIQRTQQEDSAVYLCASSLLTGGVSGNTIYFGEGSWLTVV.

The gene calls are TRBV2 and TRBJ2-1; a weak D match, TRBD1 (7 bases). CDR1 and CDR2 from the germline V gene are SNHLY and FYNNEI. With 11 bases removed from V and 0 bases from J, the gap between germline ends came to 14 bases. The CDR3 has 14 residues. The CDR3 DNA reads as TGTGCCGCCCCAGGGGGGAGCTCCTACAATGAGCAGTTCTTC. Translated: CAAPGGSSYNEQFF.

The chain is built from TRBV30 and TRBJ2-5; the match to TRBD1 covers 7 bases. The CDR3 extends over 14 amino acids. The V gene end was trimmed by 1 base and the J gene end by 4 bases; junction bases not matched to a gene: 6. Per germline, CDR1 GTSNPN and CDR2 SVGIG (reference sequence). The CDR3 nucleotides are TGTGCCTGGAGTGAGGCGGCAGGGGGAGAGACCCAGTACTTC. Amino acid sequence: CAWSEAAGGETQYF.

V usage is TRBV7-6 and J usage is TRBJ1-5, with TRBD1 matching over 7 bases. CDR3 length equals 17 residues. Germline assignment: CDR1 SGHVS and CDR2 FNYEAQ. The V and J ends lost 0 bases and 1 base, in that order; junction bases with no gene match: 6. In DNA, the CDR3 is TGTGCCAGCAGCTTAGCAGGGGGCGCGTTAAGCAATCAGCCCCAGCATTTT. It codes for CASSLAGGALSNQPQHF.

J is TRBJ1-3 and V is TRBV7-2; D might be TRBD1 (5 bases). Germline V gene lookup returns CDR1 SGHTA and CDR2 FQGNSA. The CDR3 spans 11 residues. Trimming left V 7 bases short and J 12 bases short, with 13 bases between. The CDR3 sequence is CASNTGRGIYF. In DNA, the CDR3 is TGTGCCAGCAACACGGGGAGGGGCATATATTTT.

CDR3 amino acids: CASSEARGGVGNQPQHF. As DNA, the CDR3 is TGTGCCAGCAGTGAAGCGCGCGGGGGCGTTGGTAATCAGCCCCAGCATTTT. This chain connects TRBV2 to TRBJ1-5; TRBD1 might be the D (6 bases). This CDR3 spans 17 amino acids. Germline V gene lookup returns CDR1 SNHLY and CDR2 FYNNEI. V was trimmed by 0 bases and J by 4 bases, leaving 16 bases between them.

V and J are TRBV11-2 and TRBJ2-7; TRBD2 matches 9 bases. V was clipped by 5 bases and J by 2 bases; unmatched bases: 10. The V gene's germline CDR1 is SGHAT and CDR2 FQNNGV. The CDR3 loop spans 16 amino acids. The CDR3 sequence: CASSPGTSLWAYEQYF. In nucleotides, the CDR3 is TGTGCCAGCAGCCCCGGGACTAGCTTATGGGCCTACGAGCAGTACTTC.

V gene TRBV9 combines with J gene TRBJ1-5; D call uncertain. The V end was cut by 0 bases, the J end by 3 bases, with 7 bases between. Germline CDR1 SGDLS, CDR2 YYNGEE. The CDR3 length is 14 residues. The chain's CDR3 is CASSVDGVNQPQHF. The CDR3 DNA follows: TGTGCCAGCAGCGTAGATGGGGTCAATCAGCCCCAGCATTTT. The whole variable domain, remainder taken from reference TRBV9 and TRBJ1-5, is DSGVTQTPKHLITATGQRVTLRCSPRSGDLSVYWYQQSLDQGLQFLIQYYNGEERAKGNILERFSAQQFPDLHSELNLSSLELGDSALYFCASSVDGVNQPQHFGDGTRLSIL.

The gene calls are TRBV5-1 and TRBJ2-1, with D perhaps TRBD1 (6 bases). The CDR3 runs 15 residues. Germline CDR1 SGHRS, CDR2 YFSETQ. The V and J ends lost 5 bases and 4 bases respectively, with 16 bases between them. DNA for the CDR3: TGCGCCAGCAGTGGCGCACAGGGAAATTACAATGAGCAGTTCTTC. Protein sequence: CASSGAQGNYNEQFF.

The rearrangement joins TRBV4-2 to TRBJ2-5; D might be TRBD2 (5 bases). The CDR3 consists of 14 residues. Germline CDR1 and CDR2: LGHNA and YNFKEQ. Trimming removed 2 bases at V and 1 base at J, with 8 bases between. The CDR3 DNA sequence: TGTGCCAGCAGCCAACAGGACTCCCAAGAGACCCAGTACTTC. Its translation: CASSQQDSQETQYF.

V and J are TRBV18 and TRBJ1-2; D is perhaps TRBD1 (5 bases). Trimming removed 2 bases from V and 1 base from J, with 8 bases in between. This CDR3 comprises 14 residues. Germline CDR1 reads KGHSH; CDR2 reads LQKENI. CDR3 sequence (DNA): TGTGCCAGCTCACCAGGGACGGATAACTATGGCTACACCTTC. Translated: CASSPGTDNYGYTF.

The gene calls are TRBV6-2 or TRBV6-3 and TRBJ2-7; possible D gene TRBD2, 6 bases. The CDR3 consists of 15 residues. In germline, CDR1 is MNHEY, CDR2 SVGEGT. Trimming took off 2 bases at V and 1 base at J, with 12 bases between the two ends. The CDR3 nucleotides are TGTGCCAGCAGTTACGACCGGAGGGGATCCTACGAGCAGTACTTC. Amino acids: CASSYDRRGSYEQYF.

The chain couples TRBV11-1 to TRBJ2-1; the match to TRBD1 covers 10 bases. Germline CDR1 and CDR2: SGHAT and FQDESV (reference sequence). J gave up 15 bases and V 5 bases, and 7 bases lay outside the gene matches. There are 12 residues in the CDR3. The CDR3 coding sequence is TGTGCCAGCAGCCCGAGCCGGGACAGGGGGTTCTTC. Its protein product is CASSPSRDRGFF. Drawing the rest from reference TRBV11-1 and TRBJ2-1, the complete variable domain is EAEVAQSPRYKITEKSQAVAFWCDPISGHATLYWYRQILGQGPELLVQFQDESVVDDSQLPKDRFSAERLKGVDSTLKIQPAELGDSAMYLCASSPSRDRGFFGPGTRLTVL.

The chain recombines TRBV28 with TRBJ1-2, with 7 positions matching TRBD1. The ends lost 6 bases at V and 5 bases at J; junction bases unmatched: 3. The CDR3 has 12 amino acids. Germline CDR1 reads MDHEN; CDR2 reads SYDVKM. Written as DNA, the CDR3 is TGTGCCAGCAGCCTACAGGGGTATGGCTACACCTTC. Its protein product is CASSLQGYGYTF.

The chain uses TRBV3-1 (or the pseudogene TRBV3-2) and TRBJ2-7; 8 bases line up with TRBD2. Germline V gene data show CDR1 as LGHDT and CDR2 as YNNKEL (reference sequence). The trim removed 0 bases at V and 3 bases at J, leaving 7 bases unmatched. The CDR3 has 16 residues. The chain's CDR3 is CASSQDHGGGIYEQYF. The CDR3 nucleotides are TGTGCCAGCAGCCAAGATCACGGCGGGGGGATCTACGAGCAGTACTTC.

The chain links TRBV10-3 to TRBJ1-1; D is unclear. Germline values: CDR1 ENHRY, CDR2 SYGVKD. The ends were cut back, 2 bases at V and 9 bases at J, with 10 bases in the middle. This CDR3 has 12 amino acids. DNA of the CDR3: TGTGCCATCAGTGAGCCGGGGTTCCAAGCTTTCTTT. Protein product: CAISEPGFQAFF.

The genes are TRBV16 and TRBJ1-6; no definite D call. The ends were cut back, 7 bases at V and 7 bases at J, with 11 bases in the middle. Per germline, CDR1 KGHSY and CDR2 FQNENV. The length of the CDR3 is 13 residues. The CDR3, as DNA: TGTGCCAGCACCCTCCAAAGGAATTCACCCCTCCACTTT. It encodes CASTLQRNSPLHF. The full variable domain, completed using reference TRBV16 and TRBJ1-6, is GEEVAQTPKHLVRGEGQKAKLYCAPIKGHSYVFWYQQVLKNEFKFLISFQNENVFDETGMPKERFSAKCLPNSPCSLEIQATKLEDSAVYFCASTLQRNSPLHFGNGTRLTVT.

The chain couples TRBV7-6 to TRBJ2-5, with 14 nucleotides matching TRBD2. This CDR3 is 18 amino acids long. Trimming took 0 bases from V and 5 from J; bases not matched to a gene: 8. Germline-derived CDR1 and CDR2 are SGHVS and FNYEAQ. This CDR3 is CASSLAGTSGRRSETQYF. The CDR3 bases are TGTGCCAGCAGCTTAGCAGGGACTAGCGGGAGACGGTCGGAGACCCAGTACTTC.